The source of this T cell receptor beta chain is a study of blood T cell repertoires in COVID-19. Study at large: Specimens from acute and convalescent COVID-19 originated in the United States, Italy and Spain. PBMCs, B-cell-depleted T cells, or T cells were the source of the cDNA or gDNA that made up the material.

The CDR3 covers 11 residues. Germline CDR1 reads KGHSH; CDR2 reads LQKENI. V was clipped by 3 bases and J by 4 bases, with 3 bases between them. The authors' processing: From reference gene primer amplification, estimates of nucleated cell counts were derived. Repertoires were generated with immunoSEQ multiplex PCR, while TCRdb's copy carries only in-frame clones and drops some. The V and J calls and clone size were taken over from that table, and D and trimming were inferred from the DNA. The profile shows about 31,000 clones, around 93% of them singletons. This TCR derives from a human donor in a cohort sampled during active COVID-19. The chain links TRBV18 to TRBJ2-5; D is unresolved. Input material: peripheral blood. CDR3: CASSPAETQYF. In DNA form, the CDR3 reads TGTGCCAGCTCACCGGCAGAGACCCAGTACTTC. The full variable domain, completed using reference TRBV18 and TRBJ2-5, is NAGVMQNPRHLVRRRGQEARLRCSPMKGHSHVYWYRQLPEEGLKFMVYLQKENIIDESGMPKERFSAEFPKEGPSILRIQQVVRGDSAAYFCASSPAETQYFGPGTRLLVL.